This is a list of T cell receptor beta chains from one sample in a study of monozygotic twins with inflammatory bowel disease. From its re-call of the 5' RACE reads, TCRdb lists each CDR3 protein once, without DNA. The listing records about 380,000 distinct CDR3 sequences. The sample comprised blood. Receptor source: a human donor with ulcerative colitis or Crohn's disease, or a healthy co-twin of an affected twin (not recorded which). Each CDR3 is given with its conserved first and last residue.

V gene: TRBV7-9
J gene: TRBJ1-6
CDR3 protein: CASSSSRGDSYNSPLHF

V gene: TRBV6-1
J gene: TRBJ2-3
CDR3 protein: CASSGGAGLVTDTQYF

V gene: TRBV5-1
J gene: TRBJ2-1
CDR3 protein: CASSLHLGQGNNEQFF

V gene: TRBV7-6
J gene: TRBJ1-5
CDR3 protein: CASSLYVGVDQPQHF

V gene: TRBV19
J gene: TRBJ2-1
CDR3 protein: CATSGQGGSSYNEQFF

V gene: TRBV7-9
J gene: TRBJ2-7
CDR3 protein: CASSQMYEQYF

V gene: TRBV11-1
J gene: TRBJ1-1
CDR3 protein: CASSLPPSSASIMNTEAFF

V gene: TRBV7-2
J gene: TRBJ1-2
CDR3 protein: CASSLGGQSSNYGYTF

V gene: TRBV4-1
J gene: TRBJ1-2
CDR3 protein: CASSQVSGAGYTF

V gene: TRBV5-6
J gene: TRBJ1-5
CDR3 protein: CASSTQGSNQPQHF

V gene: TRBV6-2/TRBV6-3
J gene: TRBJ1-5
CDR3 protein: CASSPRMRGVSIDQPQHF

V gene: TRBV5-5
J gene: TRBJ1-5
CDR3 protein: CASSRGTGDQPQHF

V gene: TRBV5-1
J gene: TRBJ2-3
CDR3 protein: CASSSSGTGGAFGSDTQYF

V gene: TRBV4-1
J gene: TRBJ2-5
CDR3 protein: CASSQVLSETQYF

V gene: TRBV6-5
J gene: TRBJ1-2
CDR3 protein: CACVGGNYGYTF

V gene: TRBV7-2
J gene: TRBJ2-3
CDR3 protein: CASSSTGWSADTQYF

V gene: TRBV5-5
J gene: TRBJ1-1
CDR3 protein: CASSLTGDNTEAFF